This TCR beta chain was identified during a study of cytotoxic CD8 clonotypes in ibrutinib-treated CLL. On the study more broadly: The patient breakdown showed under 12 relapsed/refractory and under 16 treatment-naive cases, with fewer than 18 IGHV unmutated.

The germline V gene encodes CDR1 SGDLS and CDR2 YYNGEE. This CDR3 region has 15 residues. With V trimmed by 4 bases and J by 5 bases, 8 bases remained unmatched. On this clone itself: Its matching antigen is unknown.

Libraries were prepared by immunoSEQ multiplex PCR; TCRdb keeps only in-frame clonotypes and omits some of them. The sample includes 250,000 to 350,000 clones, approximately 76% seen only once; the top ten take approximately 5.1%. General study points: Shared public clonotypes were rare, and on treatment they either got smaller or stayed the same.

The rearrangement links TRBV9 to TRBJ2-2, with TRBD2 matching over 7 bases. This TCR was sampled from a human donor with chronic lymphocytic leukemia. The material was PBMCs, obtained at disease progression, from a patient treated with ibrutinib. CDR3 DNA sequence: TGTGCCAGCAGCCATCCGGGGGGAGGTACCGGGGAGCTGTTTTTT. It encodes CASSHPGGGTGELFF.